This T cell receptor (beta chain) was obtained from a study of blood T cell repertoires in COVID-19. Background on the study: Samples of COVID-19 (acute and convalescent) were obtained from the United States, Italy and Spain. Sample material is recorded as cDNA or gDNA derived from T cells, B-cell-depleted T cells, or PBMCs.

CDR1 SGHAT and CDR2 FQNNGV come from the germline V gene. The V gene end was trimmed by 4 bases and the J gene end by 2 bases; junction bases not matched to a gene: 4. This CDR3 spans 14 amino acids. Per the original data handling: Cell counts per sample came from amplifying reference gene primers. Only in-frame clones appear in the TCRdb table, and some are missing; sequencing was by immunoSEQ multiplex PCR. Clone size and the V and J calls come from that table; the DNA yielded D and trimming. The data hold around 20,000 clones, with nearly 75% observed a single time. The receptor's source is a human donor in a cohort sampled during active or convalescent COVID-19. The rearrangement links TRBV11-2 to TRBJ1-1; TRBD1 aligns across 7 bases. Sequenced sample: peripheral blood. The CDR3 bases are TGTGCCAGCAGCTCCACAGGGGTCAACACTGAAGCTTTCTTT. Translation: CASSSTGVNTEAFF.